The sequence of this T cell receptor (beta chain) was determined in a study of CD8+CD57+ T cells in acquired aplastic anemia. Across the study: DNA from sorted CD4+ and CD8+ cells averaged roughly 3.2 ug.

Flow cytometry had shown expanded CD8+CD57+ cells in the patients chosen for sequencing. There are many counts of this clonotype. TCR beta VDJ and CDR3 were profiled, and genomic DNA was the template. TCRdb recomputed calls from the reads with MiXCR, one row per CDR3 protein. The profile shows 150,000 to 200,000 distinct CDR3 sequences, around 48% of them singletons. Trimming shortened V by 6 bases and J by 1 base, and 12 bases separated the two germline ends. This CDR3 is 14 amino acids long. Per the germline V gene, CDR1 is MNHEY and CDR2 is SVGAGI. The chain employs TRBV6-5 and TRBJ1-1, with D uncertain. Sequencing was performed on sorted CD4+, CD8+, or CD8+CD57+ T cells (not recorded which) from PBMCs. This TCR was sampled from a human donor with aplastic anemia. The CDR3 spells CASRWSLENTEAFF. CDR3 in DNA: TGTGCCAGCAGATGGTCCCTGGAGAACACTGAAGCTTTCTTT.